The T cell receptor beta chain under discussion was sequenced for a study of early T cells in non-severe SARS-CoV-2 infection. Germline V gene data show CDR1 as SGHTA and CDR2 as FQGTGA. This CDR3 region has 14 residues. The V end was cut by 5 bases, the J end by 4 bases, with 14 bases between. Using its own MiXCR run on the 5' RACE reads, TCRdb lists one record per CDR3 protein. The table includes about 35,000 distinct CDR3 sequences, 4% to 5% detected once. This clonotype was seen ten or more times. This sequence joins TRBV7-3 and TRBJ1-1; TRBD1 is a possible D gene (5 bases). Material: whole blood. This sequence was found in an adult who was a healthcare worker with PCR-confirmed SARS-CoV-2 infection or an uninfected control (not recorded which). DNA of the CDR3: TGTGCCAGCAGCAAGGGGAGAGGGAGCACTGAAGCTTTCTTT. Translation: CASSKGRGSTEAFF.